The 18 T cell receptor beta chains below were found in one sample sequenced in a study of shared clonotypes between healthy human individuals. Clones were sequenced by immunoSEQ multiplex PCR, and TCRdb holds only the in-frame ones, with some missing. The sample records 2 million to 3 million clones, approximately 94% being singletons. Sequencing was performed on naive CD4+ T cells from PBMCs. Specified subset: CD45RA+ positively selected. These TCRs come from a man aged 18 to 29 in good health. Some clones in this sample may be carry-over from other donors' samples.

Details on this clone: The final CDR3 position lacks the conserved phenylalanine or tryptophan, pointing to a likely read error. The chain employs TRBV6-1 and TRBJ2-7, with 7 nucleotides matching TRBD2. The V and J ends lost 2 bases and 2 bases, in that order; junction bases with no gene match: 9. Germline V CDR1 and CDR2: MNHNS, SASEGT. The CDR3 extends over 16 amino acids. The CDR3 sequence is CASSETPRAGAYEQYL. Here the CDR3 DNA reads TGTGCCAGCAGTGAAACCCCCCGTGCGGGGGCCTACGAGCAGTACCTC.

The gene calls are TRBV6-4 and TRBJ2-3; D gene unclear. V gave up 6 bases and J gave up 6 bases, with 10 bases separating them. The CDR3 is made up of 12 amino acids. Germline V gene data show CDR1 as MRHNA and CDR2 as SNTAGT. CDR3 sequence: CASSGVGDTQYF. In DNA form, the CDR3 reads TGTGCCAGCAGCGGCGTGGGGGATACGCAGTATTTT.

The chain links TRBV28 to TRBJ2-7; 9 nucleotides line up with TRBD1. This CDR3 is built from 15 residues. Germline trimming cut 2 bases from V and 3 bases from J; bases unmatched to any gene: 5. Per the germline V gene, CDR1 is MDHEN and CDR2 is SYDVKM. This CDR3 reads CASSLQPTGGYEQYF. The DNA of the CDR3 is TGTGCCAGCAGTTTACAACCGACAGGGGGCTACGAGCAGTACTTC.

V is TRBV28 and J is TRBJ2-2; TRBD1 agrees at 9 bases. CDR1 is MDHEN, CDR2 SYDVKM, per germline. The J segment lost 6 bases and the V segment lost 2 bases, leaving 7 bases of the junction unmatched. CDR3 length: 16 residues. The CDR3 loop reads CASSLGTGLWAGELFF. The CDR3 DNA is TGTGCCAGCAGTTTAGGGACAGGGTTATGGGCCGGGGAGCTGTTTTTT.

The chain couples TRBV5-1 to TRBJ2-4, with D unclear. The CDR3 contains 15 residues. V dropped 0 bases and J dropped 0 bases, with 7 bases sitting between them. Looked up from germline, CDR1 is SGHRS and CDR2 is YFSETQ. This chain's CDR3 is CASSLEGLAKNIQYF. The CDR3 coding sequence is TGCGCCAGCAGCTTGGAAGGGTTAGCCAAAAACATTCAGTACTTC.

The rearrangement uses TRBV6-1 and TRBJ2-7; D tentatively reads TRBD1 or TRBD2 (6 bases each). V lost 7 bases, J lost 7 bases, and 17 bases lay in between. Germline-derived CDR1 and CDR2 are MNHNS and SASEGT. This CDR3 region has 13 residues. The CDR3 region has the DNA TGTGCCAGCATTCTCTACAGGGACTCGGAGCAGTACTTC. Protein product: CASILYRDSEQYF.

This rearrangement joins TRBV7-2 to TRBJ2-7; D unclear. The germline V and J ends were trimmed by 1 base and 3 bases, with 13 bases remaining between them. The CDR3 length is 15 residues. Per germline, CDR1 SGHTA and CDR2 FQGNSA. CDR3 protein: CASSLVSDRNYEQYF. The CDR3 nucleotides are TGTGCCAGCAGCTTAGTTTCGGATCGGAACTACGAGCAGTACTTC.

This rearrangement joins TRBV5-6 to TRBJ2-7; possibly TRBD1 or TRBD2 for D (5 bases each). The CDR3 runs 14 residues. The V and J ends lost 4 bases and 7 bases respectively, with 18 bases between them. CDR1 SGHDT and CDR2 YYEEEE come from the germline V gene. CDR3 bases: TGTGCCAGCAGCCGGGACGGTACCGCCTTTGAGCAGTACTTC. It codes for CASSRDGTAFEQYF.

The chain joins TRBV5-1 to TRBJ1-3; the match to TRBD1 covers 8 bases. This CDR3 is 15 amino acids long. Germline CDR1 is SGHRS and CDR2 is YFSETQ. Trimming removed 5 bases from V and 0 bases from J; junction bases left unmatched: 4. The CDR3 bases are TGCGCCAGCAGAAGACAGGGGAGCTCTGGAAACACCATATATTTT. Its protein is CASRRQGSSGNTIYF.

The chain joins TRBV7-2 to TRBJ1-1, with 7 bases identical to TRBD1. Germline values: CDR1 SGHTA, CDR2 FQGNSA. This CDR3 has 14 amino acids. Trimming cost V 2 bases and J 3 bases; bases outside gene matches: 3. The CDR3 region is CASSLFQGDTEAFF. The CDR3 DNA sequence: TGTGCCAGCAGCTTATTCCAGGGGGACACTGAAGCTTTCTTT.

DNA of the CDR3: TGTGCCAGCAGCTCACTAGGTCCCACAGATACGCAGTATTTT. As protein: CASSSLGPTDTQYF. The V gene is TRBV7-3, the J gene TRBJ2-3, with a possible D match to TRBD2 (5 bases). The CDR3 extends over 14 amino acids. Germline V lookup: CDR1 SGHTA, CDR2 FQGTGA. Trimming cost V 4 bases and J 2 bases, with 10 bases left between them.

As for this clone: Other nucleotide sequences in the sample specify the same CDR3. The rearrangement joins TRBV28 to TRBJ1-4; D is uncertain. CDR3 length: 12 amino acids. Germline loops: CDR1 MDHEN, CDR2 SYDVKM. Trimming stripped 8 bases from V and 5 bases from J, with 9 bases between. CDR3 in DNA: TGTGCCAGCTCCTACAGAAATGAAAAACTGTTTTTT. Translated: CASSYRNEKLFF. Together with reference TRBV28 and TRBJ1-4, the CDR3 gives the full variable domain: DVKVTQSSRYLVKRTGEKVFLECVQDMDHENMFWYRQDPGLGLRLIYFSYDVKMKEKGDIPEGYSVSREKKERFSLILESASTNQTSMYLCASSYRNEKLFFGSGTQLSVL.

About this clone itself: The identical CDR3 is also encoded by other nucleotide sequences in the sample. V gene TRBV18 combines with J gene TRBJ1-1; tentative D call: TRBD1 (5 bases). The CDR3 extends over 14 amino acids. Germline-derived CDR1 and CDR2 are KGHSH and LQKENI. V lost 3 bases and J 2 bases, leaving 10 bases between the germline ends. CDR3 DNA: TGTGCCAGCTCACCCGACAGACAAAACACTGAAGCTTTCTTT. Protein: CASSPDRQNTEAFF.

A word on this clone: An end of the junction does not agree with germline; a read error may underlie this. CDR3 loop: CASSLVGDRFSKSSGNTIYF. The DNA of the CDR3 is TGCGCCAGTAGCTTGGTTGGGGACAGGTTTTCTAAGAGCTCTGGAAACACCATATATTTT. The J gene is TRBJ1-3, the V gene TRBV5-1; 8 nucleotides match TRBD1. The CDR3 loop spans 20 amino acids. Germline V gene data show CDR1 as SGHRS and CDR2 as YFSETQ.

The genes are TRBV2 and TRBJ2-7, with D perhaps TRBD1 (5 bases). The germline gives CDR1 SNHLY, CDR2 FYNNEI. CDR3 size: 14 residues. Trimming removed 7 bases from V and 0 bases from J, with 13 bases in between. The CDR3 sequence: CASKTVDSSYEQYF. The CDR3 DNA is TGTGCCAGCAAAACAGTAGACAGCTCCTACGAGCAGTACTTC.

The chain employs TRBV5-4 and TRBJ2-7; D is undetermined. Between the trimmed V and J ends, which lost 3 bases and 2 bases, there was a span of 9 bases. Germline V CDR1 and CDR2: SGHNT, YYREEE (reference sequence). The CDR3 has 13 amino acids. The CDR3 bases are TGTGCCAGCAGCTCTCCTCATACCTACGAGCAGTACTTC. Amino acid sequence: CASSSPHTYEQYF.

This rearrangement joins TRBV21-1 to TRBJ2-7. TRBV21-1 is described as a pseudogene. This CDR3 spans 15 amino acids. CDR3 in DNA: TGTGCCAGCAGCAAAGGATGGTTCTTTCCCTACGAGCAGTACTTC. It translates to CASSKGWFFPYEQYF.

This clone was seen only once. The V call is TRBV5-1, the J call TRBJ1-2; D is ambiguous. Germline loops: CDR1 SGHRS, CDR2 YFSETQ. The CDR3 contains 13 residues. Trimming cost V 3 bases and J 5 bases, with 11 bases left between them. CDR3 in amino acids: CASSSTTMYGYTF. The CDR3 coding sequence is TGCGCCAGCAGCTCGACTACTATGTATGGCTACACCTTC. The entire variable domain, with the rest obtained from reference TRBV5-1 and TRBJ1-2, is as follows: KAGVTQTPRYLIKTRGQQVTLSCSPISGHRSVSWYQQTPGQGLQFLFEYFSETQRNKGNFPGRFSGRQFSNSRSEMNVSTLELGDSALYLCASSSTTMYGYTFGSGTRLTVV.